This TCR beta chain originates from a study of blood T cells in healthy people across ages. Study-wide results and limits: Diversity figures based on one million T cells were deemed too low. With unsorted PBMCs, a conclusive comparison of naive versus antigen-experienced cells was not possible.

The length of the CDR3 is 16 residues. The trim removed 5 bases at V and 2 bases at J, leaving 9 bases unmatched. CDR1 and CDR2 (germline): SGHTA, FQGNSA. Next came a second PCR, run for roughly 6 to 11 cycles, which used a sample-barcoded 5' primer along with a J-beta primer mix. TCRdb passed the 5' RACE reads through MiXCR, listing each CDR3 protein once. The sample comprises about 830,000 distinct CDR3 sequences, around 62% of which are singletons, and around a quarter rests with the top ten. To note about this clonotype: Its antigen is unknown.

The sample taken for sequencing was blood. The V call is TRBV7-2, the J call TRBJ2-5, with TRBD2 identical over 9 bases. This receptor was identified in a man aged 25-45 years in good health. DNA for the CDR3: TGTGCCAGCAGCCACCGTAGACTAGCGGCACAAGAGACCCAGTACTTC. This translates into CASSHRRLAAQETQYF.